The 18 T cell receptor beta chains below come from one sample, sequenced in a study of T cell repertoires in cytomegalovirus infection. TCRdb re-called the reads with MiXCR, one entry per CDR3 protein. The sample lists about 260,000 distinct CDR3 sequences; about an eighth were seen once. Sequenced material: PBMCs. These receptors all stem from a human donor in good health (CMV status not recorded). Some clones in this sample may be carry-over from other donors' samples.

This clonotype was seen ten or more times. In DNA, the CDR3 is TGCAGTGCTAGAGAAGGGCGGATGAACACTGAAGCTTTCTTT. Protein: CSAREGRMNTEAFF. The rearrangement links TRBV20-1 to TRBJ1-1; unclear D gene. Germline values: CDR1 DFQATT, CDR2 SNEGSKA (reference sequence). V was clipped by 0 bases and J by 0 bases, with 8 bases between them. This CDR3 spans 14 amino acids.

This clonotype showed up many times. This chain links TRBV7-2 with TRBJ2-6; TRBD2 might be the D (5 bases). CDR1 is SGHTA, CDR2 FQGNSA, per germline. The germline V and J ends were trimmed by 2 bases and 2 bases, with 13 bases remaining between them. The CDR3 runs 17 residues. The chain's CDR3 is CASSLTTTSPGANVLTF. The CDR3 DNA reads as TGTGCCAGCAGCTTAACGACTACCAGTCCTGGGGCCAACGTCCTGACTTTC.

In this sample, this clonotype turned up many times. The chain employs TRBV7-2 and TRBJ2-5; 13 bases fit TRBD2. Looked up from germline, CDR1 is SGHTA and CDR2 is FQGNSA. The CDR3 has 17 residues. V lost 6 bases, J lost 2 bases, and 9 bases stayed unmatched. CDR3 nucleotide sequence: TGTGCCAGCAGTTTCCGGGGACTAGCGGGGCTTCAAGAGACCCAGTACTTC. Translated, it gives CASSFRGLAGLQETQYF.

The chain couples TRBV12-3 or TRBV12-4 to TRBJ1-1; D remains ambiguous. This CDR3 has 14 amino acids. V was cut by 6 bases and J by 7 bases, with 18 bases left in between. CDR3 protein: CASSFLSGRGEAFF. In nucleotides, the CDR3 is TGTGCCAGCAGCTTTCTTTCTGGCCGGGGTGAAGCTTTCTTT.

Many counts were recorded for this clonotype. The chain uses TRBV7-3 and TRBJ2-5, with 12 nucleotides matching TRBD2. J gave up 5 bases and V 2 bases, and 9 bases lay outside the gene matches. This CDR3 comprises 17 residues. Germline loops: CDR1 SGHTA, CDR2 FQGTGA. The CDR3 sequence: CASSLFLAGGQRETQYF. The CDR3 DNA is TGTGCCAGCAGCTTATTCCTAGCGGGGGGGCAAAGGGAGACCCAGTACTTC.

This clonotype was recorded many times. V gene TRBV7-2 combines with J gene TRBJ2-3; perhaps TRBD2 as D (7 bases). Germline-derived CDR1 and CDR2 are SGHTA and FQGNSA. CDR3 size: 14 residues. Trimming shortened V by 8 bases and J by 2 bases, and 14 bases separated the two germline ends. CDR3 sequence (DNA): TGTGCCAGCGGGGGGGCGGGTCCCACAGATACGCAGTATTTT. Translation gives CASGGAGPTDTQYF.

At least ten counts were recorded for this clonotype. The V gene is TRBV7-2, the J gene TRBJ2-5, with 8 bases aligning to TRBD1. The CDR3 is 14 residues long. Germline V gene sequence: CDR1 SGHTA, CDR2 FQGNSA. V lost 5 bases and J lost 3; bases outside the gene matches: 5. The CDR3 region is CASSQTGEKETQYF. Written as DNA, the CDR3 is TGTGCCAGCAGCCAGACAGGGGAAAAAGAGACCCAGTACTTC.

Only a few counts were recorded for this clonotype. The rearrangement uses TRBV27 and TRBJ2-7; a possible D gene is TRBD2 (6 bases). V lost 5 bases and J lost 2, with 13 bases in between. The CDR3 totals 14 residues. The germline gives CDR1 MNHEY, CDR2 SMNVEV (reference sequence). The CDR3 DNA reads as TGTGCCAGCAGTCATCCGGGCGGGACCTACGAGCAGTACTTC. This sequence encodes CASSHPGGTYEQYF.

The chain is built from TRBV20-1 and TRBJ2-5, with D possibly being TRBD1 or TRBD2 (5 bases each). This CDR3 is built from 12 residues. Germline V CDR1 and CDR2: DFQATT, SNEGSKA (reference sequence). Trimming cost V 6 bases and J 2 bases, with 10 bases left between them. The CDR3 DNA follows: TGCAGTGCCCGTTGGGGGCAAGAGACCCAGTACTTC. Its translation is CSARWGQETQYF.

This chain connects TRBV6-5 to TRBJ2-7, with TRBD1 matching over 8 bases. V shed 2 bases and J 4 bases; nucleotides not matched to a gene: 10. CDR1 MNHEY and CDR2 SVGAGI come from the germline V gene. There are 16 residues in the CDR3. The CDR3 sequence is CASSYLFNRGLYEQYF. In DNA form, the CDR3 reads TGTGCCAGCAGTTACCTCTTCAACAGGGGGTTGTACGAGCAGTACTTC.

This clonotype was seen repeatedly, ten times or more. V and J are TRBV6-5 and TRBJ1-1, with no clear D. The germline CDR1 and CDR2 sequences are MNHEY and SVGAGI. This CDR3 has 13 amino acids. V shed 3 bases and J shed 3 bases, with 8 bases lying between them. As DNA, the CDR3 is TGTGCCAGCAGTTATCTCGGGGACACTGAAGCTTTCTTT. Translated: CASSYLGDTEAFF.

The V gene is TRBV7-9, the J gene TRBJ1-2; D might be TRBD1 (5 bases). Deletions cut 5 bases from V and 2 bases from J, with 9 bases between. CDR3 length equals 13 residues. Germline V gene sequence: CDR1 SEHNR, CDR2 FQNEAQ (reference sequence). CDR3 sequence: CASSPRDNYGYTF. In nucleotides, the CDR3 is TGTGCCAGCAGCCCCCGGGACAACTATGGCTACACCTTC.

The chain recombines TRBV6-5 with TRBJ1-5; TRBD1 is a possible D gene (5 bases). The CDR3 extends over 15 amino acids. The germline V gene encodes CDR1 MNHEY and CDR2 SVGAGI. V lost 6 bases, J lost 4 bases, and 16 bases lay in between. CDR3 bases: TGTGCCAGCAGCCTTATTCAGGGAATAAATCAGCCCCAGCATTTT. Translation: CASSLIQGINQPQHF.

There are a few counts of this clonotype. The rearrangement links TRBV12-3 or TRBV12-4 to TRBJ2-2, with 10 bases aligning to TRBD1. CDR3 length: 16 residues. Germline trimming cut 5 bases from V and 1 base from J; bases unmatched to any gene: 4. The CDR3 loop reads CASSPRTGGNTGELFF. CDR3 coding DNA: TGTGCCAGCAGTCCTCGGACAGGGGGGAACACCGGGGAGCTGTTTTTT.

This clonotype appeared once. This may be a read error: a much more frequent sequence differs by one nucleotide. The gene calls are TRBV14 and TRBJ2-5; the D call may be TRBD1 or TRBD2 (6 bases each). CDR1 SGHDN and CDR2 FVKESK come from the germline V gene. The CDR3 loop spans 13 amino acids. CDR3 amino acids: CASNQQGLETQYF. As DNA, the CDR3 is TGTGCCAGCAACCAACAGGGACTGGAGACCCAGTACTTC.

This clonotype was seen just once. V usage is TRBV11-3 and J usage is TRBJ1-6; no clear D. Between the trimmed V and J ends, which lost 2 bases and 8 bases, there was a span of 7 bases. The CDR3 has 13 residues. The germline V gene has CDR1 SGHNT and CDR2 YENEEA. The CDR3 loop reads CASSLSRDSPLHF. The DNA for the CDR3 is TGTGCCAGCAGCTTATCTCGTGATTCACCCCTCCACTTT.

The gene calls are TRBV19 and TRBJ1-1, with 8 bases matching TRBD1. The CDR3 is made up of 16 amino acids. Germline V gives CDR1 LNHDA, CDR2 SQIVND (reference sequence). V shed 8 bases, J shed 6 bases, and the junction held 17 bases outside the gene matches. CDR3 protein: CASRGWLDRGSAEAFF. CDR3 sequence (DNA): TGTGCCAGTCGAGGGTGGCTCGACAGGGGTTCTGCTGAAGCTTTCTTT.

The V and J genes are TRBV20-1 and TRBJ2-1; D is unresolved. Per germline, CDR1 DFQATT and CDR2 SNEGSKA (reference sequence). Trimming removed 2 bases at V and 8 bases at J, with 7 bases between. There are 11 residues in the CDR3. This CDR3 reads CSARLTHEQFF. In DNA form, the CDR3 reads TGCAGTGCTAGATTGACCCATGAGCAGTTCTTC.